This is a list of T cell receptor beta chains from one sample in a study of blood T cell repertoires in COVID-19. This table comes from immunoSEQ multiplex PCR, and its TCRdb copy is limited to in-frame clones, with some not included. The sample yields hundreds of thousands of clones, 75% to 90% seen once. Sample: PBMCs or T cells enriched from blood (not recorded which). The receptors stem from a woman aged 60 to 75 who had recovered from COVID-19. The CDR3 runs from the conserved cysteine through the conserved F or W. Fields, in order: J gene, D gene, CDR3 length, V gene, clone size, CDR3 protein, CDR3 DNA. The D gene is left open where the match is weak. Only part of the rows carry a size: once, few, many, or a class if the clone is expanded.

>TRBJ2-1|.|14|TRBV5-1|.
CASSPDLNVREQFF
TGCGCCAGCAGCCCGGACTTGAACGTGAGAGAGCAGTTCTTC
>TRBJ2-1|TRBD2|16|TRBV18|once
CASSPFSGGAGNEQFF
TGTGCCAGCTCACCCTTTAGCGGGGGGGCTGGGAATGAGCAGTTCTTC
>TRBJ1-4|.|19|TRBV15|.
CATSRPFGRGAATNEKLFF
TGTGCCACCAGCAGACCATTCGGCCGGGGGGCCGCAACTAATGAAAAACTGTTTTTT
>TRBJ1-1|TRBD1|13|TRBV10-3|.
CAIRDRGRTEAFF
TGTGCCATCAGGGACAGGGGTCGCACTGAAGCTTTCTTT
>TRBJ2-5|.|18|TRBV7-9|.
CASSSTGPPKRAEETQYF
TGTGCCAGCAGCTCCACCGGTCCACCTAAGCGGGCCGAAGAGACCCAGTACTTC
>TRBJ1-2|TRBD1|16|TRBV15|few
CATSRDGGTGVYGYTF
TGTGCCACCAGCAGAGATGGGGGGACAGGGGTGTATGGCTACACCTTC
>TRBJ1-2|.|15|TRBV2|once
CASSGRDGSNYGYTF
TGTGCCAGCAGTGGCCGGGACGGGAGTAACTATGGCTACACCTTC
>TRBJ1-3|.|14|TRBV28|few
CASSLPGIGNTIYF
TGTGCCAGCAGTTTACCAGGGATTGGAAACACCATATATTTT
>TRBJ1-1|.|15|TRBV5-6|.
CASSLRQRLNTEAFF
TGTGCCAGCAGCTTGAGACAGCGATTGAACACTGAAGCTTTCTTT
>TRBJ2-3|TRBD1|15|TRBV28|.
CASRPRQGLTDTQYF
TGTGCCAGCAGGCCCCGACAGGGGCTCACAGATACGCAGTATTTT
>TRBJ2-3|.|14|TRBV24-1|.
CATSDRVGTDTQYF
TGTGCCACCAGTGATCGGGTGGGTACAGATACGCAGTATTTT
>TRBJ1-5|.|14|TRBV7-2|.
CASSPGGRNQPQHF
TGTGCCAGCAGCCCTGGGGGCCGCAATCAGCCCCAGCATTTT
>TRBJ1-6|.|15|TRBV11-3|.
CASTTSAFYNSPLHF
TGTGCCAGCACCACATCAGCGTTCTATAATTCACCCCTCCACTTT
>TRBJ2-7|.|14|TRBV30|.
CAWSAASVIYEQYF
TGTGCCTGGAGCGCGGCTAGCGTAATCTACGAGCAGTACTTC
>TRBJ1-1|.|16|TRBV6-1|.
CASSEAQGQLNTEAFF
TGTGCCAGCAGTGAAGCGCAAGGACAGCTGAACACTGAAGCTTTCTTT